These 9 T cell receptor beta chains share one sample of origin, sequenced in a study of regulatory T cells in long-lasting Graves disease. The sample's time point: newly diagnosed GD, antithyroid drugs for less than 3 months. Generation of the TCR library employed RNA extracted from PBMCs. Building the TCR beta libraries relied on iRepertoire HTBI primers, and CDR3 regions underwent Arm-PCR. TCRdb used MiXCR to reprocess the multiplex PCR reads, holding one entry per CDR3 protein. The repertoire consists of over 350,000 distinct CDR3 sequences, with 15% occurring once and the leading ten covering over 7.5%. A further study also used this sample, focusing on T cells in Graves' hyperthyroidism and ophthalmopathy.

The specimen comprised peripheral blood mononuclear cells (PBMCs), sampled at new diagnosis, from a patient treated with antithyroid drugs. The receptors here all came from a woman between 35 and 50 years old with Graves disease.

The sample holds many counts of this clonotype. The chain joins TRBV20-1 to TRBJ2-5, with no clear D. This CDR3 region has 15 residues. CDR1 DFQATT and CDR2 SNEGSKA come from the germline V gene (reference sequence). The V gene lost 6 bases and the J gene lost 1 base, with 18 bases spanning the gap. CDR3 protein: CSALPVASIQETQYF. The CDR3 nucleotides are TGCAGTGCCCTACCCGTGGCTAGTATCCAAGAGACCCAGTACTTC.

A few counts support this clonotype. The chain has TRBV9 and TRBJ2-3, with unresolved D. V lost 0 bases to trimming and J lost 0 bases, with 11 bases between them. Germline lookup yields CDR1 SGDLS and CDR2 YYNGEE. The CDR3 extends over 16 amino acids. CDR3 region: CASSVGTVSSTDTQYF. The CDR3 DNA reads TGTGCCAGCAGCGTAGGGACGGTCTCTAGCACAGATACGCAGTATTTT.

The chain employs TRBV4-1 and TRBJ2-7; D is possibly TRBD1 or TRBD2 (5 bases each). The CDR3 contains 14 residues. V lost 6 bases and J lost 3, with 15 bases in between. Germline V gene sequence: CDR1 MGHRA, CDR2 YSYEKL. CDR3 sequence reads: CASRRDLGDYEQYF. The CDR3 nucleotides read TGCGCCAGCAGACGGGACCTCGGGGACTACGAGCAGTACTTC.

A note on this clonotype: One junction end does not reproduce the germline sequence, and a read error may be involved. The chain links TRBV11-2 to TRBJ2-1; D is ambiguous. Germline V gives CDR1 SGHAT, CDR2 FQNNGV. This CDR3 is 11 amino acids long. The CDR3 coding sequence is TGTGCCATCAGCACTCTCAATGAGCAGTTCTTC. Protein sequence: CAISTLNEQFF.

The chain combines TRBV5-5 with TRBJ1-6, with TRBD1 matching 7 bases. This CDR3 is built from 14 residues. Per germline, CDR1 SGHKS and CDR2 YYEKEE (reference sequence). Germline trimming cut 4 bases from V and 6 bases from J; bases unmatched to any gene: 4. As DNA, the CDR3 is TGTGCCAGCAGCCCGGACAGGACTAATTCACCCCTCCACTTT. Encoded protein: CASSPDRTNSPLHF.

The table lists this clonotype with many counts. The chain is built from TRBV2 and TRBJ2-7; no clear D. The CDR3 has 15 residues. Germline CDR1 SNHLY, CDR2 FYNNEI. The ends were cut back, 10 bases at V and 0 bases at J, with 19 bases in the middle. CDR3 loop: CATLTNRVSSYEQYF. The CDR3 nucleotides read TGTGCCACCCTAACTAACCGGGTGTCCTCCTACGAGCAGTACTTC.

The chain uses TRBV24-1 and TRBJ1-1; TRBD1 might be the D (5 bases). CDR3 length equals 13 residues. V gave up 2 bases and J gave up 11 bases, with 14 bases separating them. Germline lookup yields CDR1 KGHDR and CDR2 SFDVKD. The CDR3 nucleotides are TGTGCCACCAGTGATTCCCGGGGGGGAAAGGCTTTCTTT. Translating it yields CATSDSRGGKAFF.

This clonotype was detected a few times. CDR3: CASSRGDIYYGYTF. The DNA for the CDR3 is TGCGCCAGCAGCCGAGGGGATATTTACTATGGCTACACCTTC. This rearrangement joins TRBV5-1 to TRBJ1-2; a possible D gene is TRBD1 (5 bases). Germline CDR1 reads SGHRS; CDR2 reads YFSETQ. V shed 4 bases and J shed 3 bases, with 13 bases lying between them. CDR3 length: 14 amino acids.

The chain recombines TRBV28 with TRBJ1-5, with 7 bases that match TRBD1. Losses at the gene ends were 5 bases for V and 2 bases for J; bases not matched to a gene: 3. The CDR3 is 14 residues long. The germline V gene encodes CDR1 MDHEN and CDR2 SYDVKM. The CDR3 protein is CASSQGTGNQPQHF. The CDR3 nucleotides are TGTGCCAGCAGTCAAGGGACAGGCAATCAGCCCCAGCATTTT.